This entry lists 11 T cell receptor beta chains sequenced from one sample in a study of monozygotic twins with inflammatory bowel disease. TCRdb reanalyzed the 5' RACE reads and collapses them to one entry per CDR3 protein, without DNA. Its table lists 350,000 to 550,000 distinct CDR3 sequences. The specimen sequenced was blood. Receptors originate from a human donor with ulcerative colitis or Crohn's disease, or a healthy co-twin of an affected twin (not recorded which).

The chain links TRBV5-5 to TRBJ1-2. CDR3 length equals 14 residues. Germline CDR1 reads SGHKS; CDR2 reads YYEKEE (reference sequence). CDR3 in amino acids: CASSLFGSSDGYTF.

The chain combines TRBV20-1 with TRBJ2-3. This CDR3 has 12 amino acids. Per the germline V gene, CDR1 is DFQATT and CDR2 is SNEGSKA (reference sequence). The chain's CDR3 is CSALTITDTQYF.

The chain combines TRBV4-3 with TRBJ2-2; the TRBD2 assignment by TCRdb is unverifiable without DNA. CDR3 size: 16 residues. Germline CDR1 and CDR2: LGHNA and YSLEER. CDR3 loop: CASTSGLAGSTGELFF.

Here the CDR3 reads CASSQDALAWGGTEAFF. The V gene is TRBV4-1, the J gene TRBJ1-1; with no DNA, the TCRdb D assignment of TRBD1 cannot be verified. The CDR3 has 17 amino acids. CDR1 MGHRA and CDR2 YSYEKL come from the germline V gene.

This sequence joins TRBV7-9 and TRBJ2-1; no DNA is available, so the TRBD1 call from TCRdb remains unchecked. CDR1 SEHNR and CDR2 FQNEAQ come from the germline V gene (reference sequence). The CDR3 loop spans 12 amino acids. The CDR3 sequence: CASRTGANEQFF.

The chain recombines TRBV2 with TRBJ2-2; the TCRdb call, TRBD1, lacks DNA for checking. CDR1 SNHLY and CDR2 FYNNEI come from the germline V gene. The CDR3 has 15 residues. CDR3 sequence: CASSPSDTNTGELFF.

This chain uses TRBV30 with TRBJ2-1. The CDR3 covers 12 residues. The germline V gene encodes CDR1 GTSNPN and CDR2 SVGIG (reference sequence). The CDR3 loop is CAWSVNSNEQFF.

The genes are TRBV7-9 and TRBJ2-1; there is no DNA to check the TCRdb D call of TRBD1. CDR1 and CDR2 (germline): SEHNR, FQNEAQ (reference sequence). CDR3 length: 15 residues. The CDR3 is CPSSARTGPLNEQFF.

Here the CDR3 reads CASSRSGTTKETQYF. The chain recombines TRBV5-4 with TRBJ2-5; TCRdb proposes TRBD2, but this gene call is untestable without DNA. Germline V gene sequence: CDR1 SGHNT, CDR2 YYREEE (reference sequence). The CDR3 is 15 residues long.

The V and J genes are TRBV6-5 and TRBJ1-1; TCRdb selects TRBD1, and the lack of DNA leaves this call unchecked. This CDR3 contains 11 residues. Per germline, CDR1 MNHEY and CDR2 SVGAGI. CDR3 residues: CASISSGKAFF.

The rearrangement joins TRBV7-6 to TRBJ2-1. The CDR3 covers 15 residues. CDR1 and CDR2 (germline): SGHVS, FNYEAQ. The CDR3 region is CASSPEISSYNEQFF.